This TCR beta chain derives from a study of beta chain features in type 1 diabetes. Findings and caveats of the study: A potential PCR bias toward shorter templates would be equal in patient and control samples.

The CDR3 contains 17 residues. The germline V gene encodes CDR1 SGHNT and CDR2 YENEEA. Trimming removed 3 bases from V and 3 bases from J; junction bases left unmatched: 12. TCRB transcripts that were expressed got sequenced, as all of the isolated RNA had been reverse transcribed. The table came from immunoSEQ multiplex PCR; TCRdb's copy has only in-frame clones and leaves some out. The top ten clones hold around 0.095% of a sample with over 500,000 clones, 15% to 18% of them seen once. On this clone: Its antigen is as yet unknown.

V is TRBV11-3 and J is TRBJ2-3, with 7 nucleotides matching TRBD1. The sequencing sample was made of naive CD4+ T cells from blood. The TCR originated in a man younger than 35 in good health. The CDR3 DNA reads as TGTGCCAGCAGCTTCTATTACCGGGACAGAGGGACAGATACGCAGTATTTT. The encoded protein is CASSFYYRDRGTDTQYF.